The TCR beta chain under discussion was sequenced for a study of T-cell reconstitution after alpha-beta-depleted transplantation in children. The CDR3 covers 15 residues. J lost 1 base, V lost 3 bases, and 4 bases had no gene match. The germline V gene has CDR1 SGHAT and CDR2 FQNNGV. Preparation of the TCRbeta library used unique molecular identifiers. TCRdb re-called the PCR reads with MiXCR, one entry per CDR3 protein. The profile shows approximately 490,000 distinct CDR3 sequences, about 12% of them singletons. This clonotype was sampled from a human donor who donated a stem cell graft to a child with combined immunodeficiency. Sequences were derived from PBMCs from the stem cell graft donor, sampled from the stem cell graft. The V call is TRBV11-2, the J call TRBJ2-7; 9 bases agree with TRBD1. Here the CDR3 reads CASSLATGGSYEQYF. CDR3 sequence (DNA): TGTGCCAGCAGCTTGGCGACAGGGGGATCCTACGAGCAGTACTTC. The entire variable domain, with the rest obtained from reference TRBV11-2 and TRBJ2-7, is as follows: EAGVAQSPRYKIIEKRQSVAFWCNPISGHATLYWYQQILGQGPKLLIQFQNNGVVDDSQLPKDRFSAERLKGVDSTLKIQPAKLEDSAVYLCASSLATGGSYEQYFGPGTRLTVT.